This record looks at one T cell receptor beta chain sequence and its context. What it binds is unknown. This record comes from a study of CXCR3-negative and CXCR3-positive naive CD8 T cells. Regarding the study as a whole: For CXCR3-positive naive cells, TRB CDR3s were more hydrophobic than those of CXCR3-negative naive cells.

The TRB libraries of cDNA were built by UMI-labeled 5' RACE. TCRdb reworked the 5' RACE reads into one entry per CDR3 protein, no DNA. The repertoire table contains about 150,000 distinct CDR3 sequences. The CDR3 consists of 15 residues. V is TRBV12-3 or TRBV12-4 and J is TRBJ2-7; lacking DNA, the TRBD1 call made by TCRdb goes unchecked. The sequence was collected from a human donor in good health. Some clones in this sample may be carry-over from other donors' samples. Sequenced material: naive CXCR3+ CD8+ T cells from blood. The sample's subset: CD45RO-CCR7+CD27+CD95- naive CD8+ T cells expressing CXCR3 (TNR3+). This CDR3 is CASSFGGLSSYEQYF.